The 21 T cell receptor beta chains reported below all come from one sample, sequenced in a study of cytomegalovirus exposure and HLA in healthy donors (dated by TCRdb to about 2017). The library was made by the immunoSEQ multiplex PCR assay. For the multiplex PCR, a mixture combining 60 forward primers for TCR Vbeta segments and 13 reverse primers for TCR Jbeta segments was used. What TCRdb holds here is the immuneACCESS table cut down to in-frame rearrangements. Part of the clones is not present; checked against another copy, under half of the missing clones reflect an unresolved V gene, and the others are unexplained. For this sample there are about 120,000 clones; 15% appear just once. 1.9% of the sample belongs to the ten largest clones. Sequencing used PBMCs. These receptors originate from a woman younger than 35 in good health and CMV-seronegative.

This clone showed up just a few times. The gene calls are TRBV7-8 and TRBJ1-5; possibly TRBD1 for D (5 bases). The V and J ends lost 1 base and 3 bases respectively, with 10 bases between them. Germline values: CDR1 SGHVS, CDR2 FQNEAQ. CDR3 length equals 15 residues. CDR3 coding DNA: TGTGCCAGCAGCTTAGGGGCGGACATCAATCAGCCCCAGCATTTT. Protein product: CASSLGADINQPQHF.

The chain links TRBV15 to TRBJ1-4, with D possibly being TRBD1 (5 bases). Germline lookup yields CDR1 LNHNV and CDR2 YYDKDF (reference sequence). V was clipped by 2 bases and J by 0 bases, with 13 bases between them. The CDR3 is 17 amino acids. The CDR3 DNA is TGTGCCACCAGCAGACCCCCCCGACAGACAACTAATGAAAAACTGTTTTTT. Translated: CATSRPPRQTTNEKLFF.

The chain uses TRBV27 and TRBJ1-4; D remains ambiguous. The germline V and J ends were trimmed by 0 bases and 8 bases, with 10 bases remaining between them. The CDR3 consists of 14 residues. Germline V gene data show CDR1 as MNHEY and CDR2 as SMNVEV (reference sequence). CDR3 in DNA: TGTGCCAGCAGTTTATCCCGGGATTGGGAAAAACTGTTTTTT. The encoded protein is CASSLSRDWEKLFF.

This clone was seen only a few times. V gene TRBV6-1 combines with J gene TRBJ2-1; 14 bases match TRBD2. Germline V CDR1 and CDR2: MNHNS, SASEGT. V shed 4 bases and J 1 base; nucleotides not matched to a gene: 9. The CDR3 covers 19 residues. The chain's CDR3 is CASSGPGLAGVGSYNEQFF. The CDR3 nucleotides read TGTGCCAGCAGTGGGCCGGGACTAGCGGGAGTCGGTTCCTACAATGAGCAGTTCTTC.

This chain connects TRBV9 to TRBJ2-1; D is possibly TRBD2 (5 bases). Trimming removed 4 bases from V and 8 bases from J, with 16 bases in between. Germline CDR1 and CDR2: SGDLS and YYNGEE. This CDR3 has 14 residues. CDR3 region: CASSPQTNFDEQFF. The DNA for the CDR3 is TGTGCCAGCAGCCCGCAGACTAACTTTGATGAGCAGTTCTTC.

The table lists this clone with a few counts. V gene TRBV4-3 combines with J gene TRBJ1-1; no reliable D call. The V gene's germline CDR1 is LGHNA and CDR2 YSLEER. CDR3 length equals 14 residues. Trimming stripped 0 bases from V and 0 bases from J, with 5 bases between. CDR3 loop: CASSQDRLNTEAFF. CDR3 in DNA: TGCGCCAGCAGCCAAGACAGATTGAACACTGAAGCTTTCTTT.

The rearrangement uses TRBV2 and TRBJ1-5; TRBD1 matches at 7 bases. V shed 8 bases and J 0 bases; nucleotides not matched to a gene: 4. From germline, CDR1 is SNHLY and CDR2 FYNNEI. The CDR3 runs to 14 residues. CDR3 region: CASLAGGSNQPQHF. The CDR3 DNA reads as TGTGCCAGCTTGGCAGGGGGTAGCAATCAGCCCCAGCATTTT.

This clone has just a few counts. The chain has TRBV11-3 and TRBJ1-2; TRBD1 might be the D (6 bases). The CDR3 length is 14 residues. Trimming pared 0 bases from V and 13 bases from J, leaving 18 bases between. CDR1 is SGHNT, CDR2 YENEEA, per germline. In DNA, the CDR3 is TGTGCCAGCAGCTTAGATACGTACGGCAGGGGAATCACCTTC. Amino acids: CASSLDTYGRGITF.

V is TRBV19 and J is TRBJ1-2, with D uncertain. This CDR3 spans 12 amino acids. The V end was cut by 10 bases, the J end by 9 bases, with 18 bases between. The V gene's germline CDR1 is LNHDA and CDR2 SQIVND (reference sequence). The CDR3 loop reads CATSGGSLSYTF. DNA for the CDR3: TGTGCCACAAGTGGCGGCTCCTTGAGCTACACCTTC.

The chain's CDR3 is CASSRDRSNYGYTF. As DNA, the CDR3 is TGTGCCAGCAGCAGGGACAGGTCTAACTATGGCTACACCTTC. This chain uses TRBV5-6 with TRBJ1-2; 8 bases are a match to TRBD1. V lost 4 bases and J lost 0; bases outside the gene matches: 2. The CDR3 totals 14 residues. Germline V gives CDR1 SGHDT, CDR2 YYEEEE.

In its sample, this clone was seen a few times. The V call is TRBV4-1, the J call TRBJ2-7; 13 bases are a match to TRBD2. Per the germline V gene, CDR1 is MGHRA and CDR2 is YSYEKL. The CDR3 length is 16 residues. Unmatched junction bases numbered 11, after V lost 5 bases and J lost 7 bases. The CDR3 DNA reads TGCGCCAGCAGCGGGAGACTAGCGGGAGGCCCTTCGGAGCAGTACTTC. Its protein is CASSGRLAGGPSEQYF.

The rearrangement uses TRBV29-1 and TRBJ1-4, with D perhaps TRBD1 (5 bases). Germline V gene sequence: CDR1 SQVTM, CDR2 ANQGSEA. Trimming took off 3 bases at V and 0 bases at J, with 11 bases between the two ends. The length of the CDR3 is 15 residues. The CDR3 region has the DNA TGCAGCGTTGAGCCCGCGGGGGCAACTAATGAAAAACTGTTTTTT. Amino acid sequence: CSVEPAGATNEKLFF.

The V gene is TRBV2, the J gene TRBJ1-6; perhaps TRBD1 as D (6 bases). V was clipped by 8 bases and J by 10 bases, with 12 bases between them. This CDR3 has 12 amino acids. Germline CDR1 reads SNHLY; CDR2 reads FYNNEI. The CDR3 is CASSGGRSPLHF. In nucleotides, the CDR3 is TGTGCCAGCTCGGGGGGCAGGTCACCCCTCCACTTT. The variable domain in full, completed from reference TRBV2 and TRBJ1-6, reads EPEVTQTPSHQVTQMGQEVILRCVPISNHLYFYWYRQILGQKVEFLVSFYNNEISEKSEIFDDQFSVERPDGSNFTLKIRSTKLEDSAMYFCASSGGRSPLHFGNGTRLTVT.

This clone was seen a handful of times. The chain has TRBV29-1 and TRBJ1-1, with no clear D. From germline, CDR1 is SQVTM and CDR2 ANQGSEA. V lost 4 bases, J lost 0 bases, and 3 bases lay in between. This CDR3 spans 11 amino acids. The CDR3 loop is CSVGVNTEAFF. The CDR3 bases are TGCAGCGTTGGCGTGAACACTGAAGCTTTCTTT. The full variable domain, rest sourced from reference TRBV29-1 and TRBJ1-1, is SAVISQKPSRDICQRGTSLTIQCQVDSQVTMMFWYRQQPGQSLTLIATANQGSEATYESGFVIDKFPISRPNLTFSTLTVSNMSPEDSSIYLCSVGVNTEAFFGQGTRLTVV.

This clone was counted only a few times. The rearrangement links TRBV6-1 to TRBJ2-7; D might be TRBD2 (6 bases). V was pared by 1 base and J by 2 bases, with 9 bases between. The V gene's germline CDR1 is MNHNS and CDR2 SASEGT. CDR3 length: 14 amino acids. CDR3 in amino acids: CASSEGLGAYEQYF. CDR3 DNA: TGTGCCAGCAGTGAAGGACTAGGGGCCTACGAGCAGTACTTC.

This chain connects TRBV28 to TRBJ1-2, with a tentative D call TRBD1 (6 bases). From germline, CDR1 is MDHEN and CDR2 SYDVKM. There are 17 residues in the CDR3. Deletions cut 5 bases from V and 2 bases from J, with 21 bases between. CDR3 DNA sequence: TGTGCCAGCAGTCCATACCTTCCCTCTACAGGGAACTATGGCTACACCTTC. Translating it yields CASSPYLPSTGNYGYTF.

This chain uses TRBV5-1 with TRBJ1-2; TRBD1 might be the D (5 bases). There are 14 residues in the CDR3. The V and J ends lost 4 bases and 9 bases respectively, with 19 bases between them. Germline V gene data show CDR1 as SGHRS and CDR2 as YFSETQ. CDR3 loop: CASSNPGYRSSYTF. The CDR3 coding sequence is TGCGCCAGCAGCAACCCAGGGTACCGATCGAGCTACACCTTC.

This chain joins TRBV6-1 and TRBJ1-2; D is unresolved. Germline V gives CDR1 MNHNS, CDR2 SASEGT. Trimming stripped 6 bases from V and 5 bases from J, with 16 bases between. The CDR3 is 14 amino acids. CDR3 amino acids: CASRLDGPEYGYTF. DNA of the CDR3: TGTGCCAGCAGACTCGACGGCCCGGAGTATGGCTACACCTTC.

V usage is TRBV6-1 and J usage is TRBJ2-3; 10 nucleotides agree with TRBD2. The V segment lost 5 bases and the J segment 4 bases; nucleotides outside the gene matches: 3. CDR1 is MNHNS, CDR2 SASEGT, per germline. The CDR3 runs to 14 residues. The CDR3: CASSSSGGPDTQYF. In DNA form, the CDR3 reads TGTGCCAGCAGTTCTAGCGGGGGACCAGATACGCAGTATTTT.

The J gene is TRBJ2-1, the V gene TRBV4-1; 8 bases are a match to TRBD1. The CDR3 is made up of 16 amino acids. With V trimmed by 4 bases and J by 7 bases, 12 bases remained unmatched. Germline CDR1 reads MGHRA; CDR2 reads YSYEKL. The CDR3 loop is CASSLGHGQGKNEQFF. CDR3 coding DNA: TGCGCCAGCAGCCTGGGGCACGGACAGGGAAAGAATGAGCAGTTCTTC.

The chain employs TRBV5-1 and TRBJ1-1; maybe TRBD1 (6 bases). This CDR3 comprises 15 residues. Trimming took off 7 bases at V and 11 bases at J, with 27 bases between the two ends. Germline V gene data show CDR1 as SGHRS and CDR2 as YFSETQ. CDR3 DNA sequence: TGCGCCAGCTATTACGAAAGCAGGGGCGCGGATTCGGCTTTCTTT. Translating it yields CASYYESRGADSAFF.